Listed here are 27 T cell receptor beta chains from one sample, sequenced in a study of shared clonotypes between healthy human individuals. Repertoires were generated with immunoSEQ multiplex PCR, while TCRdb's copy carries only in-frame clones and drops some. The sample includes over 1.5 million clones, 98% of them seen just once. Sequencing input: naive CD4+ T cells sorted from blood. Subset denoted: CD45RA+ positively selected. The receptors come from a man aged 25-45 years in good health.

This chain joins TRBV7-9 and TRBJ2-3, with D perhaps TRBD1 or TRBD2 (7 bases each). This CDR3 is built from 16 residues. Trimming took off 1 base at V and 7 bases at J, with 18 bases between the two ends. Germline V CDR1 and CDR2: SEHNR, FQNEAQ (reference sequence). The CDR3 DNA is TGTGCCAGCAGCTTAGATTTGGGAGGGGGCGCGAATACGCAGTATTTT. Translated: CASSLDLGGGANTQYF.

This clone was seen only once. V usage is TRBV7-2 and J usage is TRBJ2-5; 9 nucleotides line up with TRBD1. CDR3 length: 12 residues. Per the germline V gene, CDR1 is SGHTA and CDR2 is FQGNSA. Germline trimming cut 8 bases from V and 10 bases from J; bases unmatched to any gene: 8. The CDR3 sequence: CASAGQGFHQYF. The CDR3 coding sequence is TGTGCCAGCGCGGGACAGGGCTTTCACCAGTACTTC. Filled out from reference TRBV7-2 and TRBJ2-5, the complete variable domain reads GAGVSQSPSNKVTEKGKDVELRCDPISGHTALYWYRQSLGQGLEFLIYFQGNSAPDKSGLPSDRFSAERTGGSVSTLTIQRTQQEDSAVYLCASAGQGFHQYFGPGTRLLVL.

The gene calls are TRBV27 and TRBJ2-4; perhaps TRBD2 as D (5 bases). Trimming left V 5 bases short and J 0 bases short, with 11 bases between. CDR3 size: 15 residues. Per germline, CDR1 MNHEY and CDR2 SMNVEV (reference sequence). CDR3 residues: CASSGLAGAKNIQYF. DNA for the CDR3: TGTGCCAGCAGTGGTCTGGCGGGAGCCAAAAACATTCAGTACTTC.

The V gene is TRBV18, the J gene TRBJ2-3; 9 bases are a match to TRBD2. J gave up 7 bases and V 2 bases, and 10 bases lay outside the gene matches. This CDR3 has 16 residues. Germline V lookup: CDR1 KGHSH, CDR2 LQKENI. The CDR3 spells CASSPGLPGLAYTQYF. The CDR3 DNA reads TGTGCCAGCTCACCAGGTCTCCCGGGACTAGCCTATACGCAGTATTTT.

The rearrangement uses TRBV10-1 and TRBJ2-7, with unresolved D. The germline CDR1 and CDR2 sequences are WNHNN and SYGVQD (reference sequence). The CDR3 runs to 13 residues. The V gene lost 6 bases and the J gene lost 5 bases, with 14 bases spanning the gap. CDR3 loop: CASSHTAPNEQYF. CDR3 DNA sequence: TGCGCCAGCAGCCACACAGCCCCTAACGAGCAGTACTTC.

The chain is built from TRBV7-6 and TRBJ2-5; D remains unclear. Trimming took 2 bases from V and 5 from J, leaving 6 bases between them. Germline loops: CDR1 SGHVS, CDR2 FNYEAQ. The CDR3 sequence is 12 residues long. The CDR3 here is CASSLLWETQYF. The DNA of the CDR3 is TGTGCCAGCAGCTTACTTTGGGAGACCCAGTACTTC.

This chain links TRBV6-5 with TRBJ2-3; no reliable D call. V gave up 0 bases and J gave up 11 bases, with 12 bases separating them. The germline V gene has CDR1 MNHEY and CDR2 SVGAGI. The CDR3 spans 13 residues. The CDR3 DNA sequence: TGTGCCAGCAGTTACTCTAACCACGGCAGGCAGTATTTT. Translation gives CASSYSNHGRQYF.

V gene TRBV4-3 combines with J gene TRBJ2-1, with 15 bases that match TRBD2. Losses at the gene ends were 4 bases for V and 15 bases for J; bases not matched to a gene: 7. The CDR3 loop spans 14 amino acids. Germline CDR1 LGHNA, CDR2 YSLEER. CDR3 residues: CASSLGLAGGRRFF. The CDR3 nucleotides are TGCGCCAGCAGCCTAGGACTAGCGGGAGGGCGGAGGTTCTTC.

The chain couples TRBV15 to TRBJ2-2; D is uncertain. CDR1 and CDR2 from the germline V gene are LNHNV and YYDKDF (reference sequence). Trimming left V 3 bases short and J 1 base short, with 12 bases between. This CDR3 has 16 amino acids. The CDR3 is CATSRYRQMNTGELFF. Here the CDR3 DNA reads TGTGCCACCAGCAGGTATAGGCAGATGAACACCGGGGAGCTGTTTTTT.

The rearrangement links TRBV29-1 to TRBJ2-3; D may match TRBD1 or TRBD2 (5 bases each). V was pared by 6 bases and J by 4 bases, with 11 bases between. Germline CDR1 is SQVTM and CDR2 is ANQGSEA. The CDR3 extends over 12 amino acids. The CDR3 here is CSVKRDADTQYF. The CDR3 DNA follows: TGCAGCGTCAAGAGGGACGCAGATACGCAGTATTTT.

V usage is TRBV6-6 and J usage is TRBJ1-5; D is undetermined. The germline V gene has CDR1 MNHNY and CDR2 SVGAGI (reference sequence). The CDR3 has 16 residues. Trimming cost V 0 bases and J 4 bases, with 13 bases left between them. CDR3 sequence reads: CASSYSPTPHNQPQHF. The CDR3 nucleotides read TGTGCCAGCAGTTACTCGCCTACACCACATAATCAGCCCCAGCATTTT.

V is TRBV19 and J is TRBJ2-1; TRBD2 aligns across 9 bases. Unmatched junction bases numbered 10, after V lost 4 bases and J lost 6 bases. This CDR3 has 16 residues. Germline CDR1 reads LNHDA; CDR2 reads SQIVND (reference sequence). The CDR3 sequence: CASSRYAGTSSNEQFF. The CDR3 DNA reads as TGTGCCAGTAGTAGATACGCCGGGACTAGCAGCAATGAGCAGTTCTTC.

This clone came up once. V and J are TRBV18 and TRBJ1-3; weak D call: TRBD1 (5 bases). The V gene lost 0 bases and the J gene lost 4 bases, with 16 bases spanning the gap. The CDR3 spans 17 residues. Germline loops: CDR1 KGHSH, CDR2 LQKENI. In nucleotides, the CDR3 is TGTGCCAGCTCACCACCGGCAGGGAAAATTTCCGGAAACACCATATATTTT. It translates to CASSPPAGKISGNTIYF. Supplemented by reference TRBV18 and TRBJ1-3, the full variable domain reads NAGVMQNPRHLVRRRGQEARLRCSPMKGHSHVYWYRQLPEEGLKFMVYLQKENIIDESGMPKERFSAEFPKEGPSILRIQQVVRGDSAAYFCASSPPAGKISGNTIYFGEGSWLTVV.

About this clone itself: The sample has other DNA sequences that encode this CDR3 too. V and J are TRBV20-1 and TRBJ2-7; possible D gene TRBD1, 6 bases. V was cut by 6 bases and J by 7 bases, with 10 bases left in between. The CDR3 spans 10 residues. CDR1 and CDR2 (germline): DFQATT, SNEGSKA (reference sequence). The DNA for the CDR3 is TGCAGTGCAACTAGGGGGGAGCAGTACTTC. It codes for CSATRGEQYF.

The chain joins TRBV4-1 to TRBJ2-3; D is undetermined. In germline, CDR1 is MGHRA, CDR2 YSYEKL. The CDR3 covers 14 residues. V dropped 2 bases and J dropped 3 bases, with 9 bases sitting between them. The CDR3 loop is CASSQPARTDTQYF. CDR3 sequence (DNA): TGCGCCAGCAGCCAACCGGCGCGGACAGATACGCAGTATTTT.

The J gene is TRBJ2-7, the V gene TRBV6-6; D is possibly TRBD1 (6 bases). Germline values: CDR1 MNHNY, CDR2 SVGAGI (reference sequence). The CDR3 runs 16 residues. Trimming removed 0 bases from V and 3 bases from J, with 15 bases in between. CDR3 in amino acids: CASSYSGGGEDYEQYF. In DNA form, the CDR3 reads TGTGCCAGCAGTTACTCGGGTGGGGGCGAGGACTACGAGCAGTACTTC.

This sequence joins TRBV6-1 and TRBJ1-5; D ambiguous. Deletions cut 4 bases from V and 6 bases from J, with 19 bases between. CDR1 and CDR2 from the germline V gene are MNHNS and SASEGT. The CDR3 spans 16 residues. The CDR3 DNA is TGTGCCAGCAGTGCCCAGAGTCGGGGTTGGAGTCAGCCCCAGCATTTT. It yields the protein CASSAQSRGWSQPQHF.

The chain uses TRBV18 and TRBJ1-1, with unresolved D. This CDR3 contains 16 residues. Trimming took off 2 bases at V and 1 base at J, with 14 bases between the two ends. The germline gives CDR1 KGHSH, CDR2 LQKENI. The CDR3 nucleotides read TGTGCCAGCTCACCAGGACTCCTAGGAGGGAACACTGAAGCTTTCTTT. This translates into CASSPGLLGGNTEAFF.

This rearrangement joins TRBV5-1 to TRBJ2-3, with TRBD2 as a possible D gene (5 bases). This CDR3 has 14 amino acids. V was clipped by 2 bases and J by 2 bases, with 9 bases between them. Germline-derived CDR1 and CDR2 are SGHRS and YFSETQ. CDR3 nucleotides: TGCGCCAGCAGCTTCAACGGGGTCACAGATACGCAGTATTTT. Residues: CASSFNGVTDTQYF.

The V gene is TRBV18, the J gene TRBJ2-7; D possibly corresponds to TRBD1 (6 bases). Per germline, CDR1 KGHSH and CDR2 LQKENI. V was trimmed by 1 base and J by 6 bases, leaving 16 bases between them. The CDR3 length is 15 residues. CDR3 DNA: TGTGCCAGCTCACCACTGGTCGCACAGGGAGCCGAGCAGTACTTC. Encoded protein: CASSPLVAQGAEQYF.

The rearrangement joins TRBV7-9 to TRBJ2-1, with 11 bases that match TRBD2. Per the germline V gene, CDR1 is SEHNR and CDR2 is FQNEAQ (reference sequence). After removal of 5 bases from V and 5 bases from J, the junction contained 11 bases not matched to a gene. The CDR3 spans 17 residues. For the CDR3, the DNA is TGTGCCAGCAGCCTCTTAGCGGGAGGGTCGCCAAACAATGAGCAGTTCTTC. This codes for CASSLLAGGSPNNEQFF. Full variable domain (outside the CDR3, taken from reference TRBV7-9 and TRBJ2-1): DTGVSQNPRHKITKRGQNVTFRCDPISEHNRLYWYRQTLGQGPEFLTYFQNEAQLEKSRLLSDRFSAERPKGSFSTLEIQRTEQGDSAMYLCASSLLAGGSPNNEQFFGPGTRLTVL.

In DNA form, the CDR3 reads TGCAGTGCTAGTTTCGTGAATGAGCAGTTCTTC. Protein sequence: CSASFVNEQFF. The V call is TRBV20-1, the J call TRBJ2-1; D ambiguous. This CDR3 contains 11 residues. The germline V gene encodes CDR1 DFQATT and CDR2 SNEGSKA (reference sequence). Trimming pared 3 bases from V and 7 bases from J, leaving 7 bases between.

This sequence joins TRBV10-2 and TRBJ2-3; no definite D call. The V and J ends lost 5 bases and 2 bases respectively, with 5 bases between them. Per germline, CDR1 WSHSY and CDR2 SAAADI. The CDR3 loop spans 12 amino acids. The CDR3 DNA is TGCGCCAGCAGTTCTATCACAGATACGCAGTATTTT. It specifies CASSSITDTQYF.

V usage is TRBV2 and J usage is TRBJ2-5; possible D gene TRBD2, 6 bases. The V end lost 7 bases, the J end lost 1 base, and 10 bases lay between the germline ends. This CDR3 comprises 13 residues. Germline V gives CDR1 SNHLY, CDR2 FYNNEI. CDR3 DNA sequence: TGTGCCAGCACTTCGACTAGCCAAGAGACCCAGTACTTC. Amino acids: CASTSTSQETQYF.

The V and J genes are TRBV18 and TRBJ2-3; TRBD1 matches at 8 bases. CDR3 length equals 14 residues. CDR1 and CDR2 from the germline V gene are KGHSH and LQKENI. J gave up 4 bases and V 3 bases, and 3 bases lay outside the gene matches. CDR3 DNA: TGTGCCAGCTCACCGACAGGGGCCCCAGATACGCAGTATTTT. It yields the protein CASSPTGAPDTQYF.

Concerning this clone: This sample includes further DNA sequences coding for the same CDR3. This chain joins TRBV5-4 and TRBJ2-6; the D is unclear. The CDR3 covers 15 residues. Looked up from germline, CDR1 is SGHNT and CDR2 is YYREEE (reference sequence). Trimming stripped 2 bases from V and 1 base from J, with 7 bases between. CDR3 protein: CASSFLGSGANVLTF. CDR3 nucleotides: TGTGCCAGCAGCTTTTTAGGGTCTGGGGCCAACGTCCTGACTTTC.

V gene TRBV19 combines with J gene TRBJ1-5, with D uncertain. Germline V gene lookup returns CDR1 LNHDA and CDR2 SQIVND (reference sequence). The CDR3 is 15 amino acids. V gave up 0 bases and J gave up 6 bases, with 12 bases separating them. CDR3 nucleotides: TGTGCCAGTAGTATAGAACACGGGGTGGGTCAGCCCCAGCATTTT. Its protein is CASSIEHGVGQPQHF.